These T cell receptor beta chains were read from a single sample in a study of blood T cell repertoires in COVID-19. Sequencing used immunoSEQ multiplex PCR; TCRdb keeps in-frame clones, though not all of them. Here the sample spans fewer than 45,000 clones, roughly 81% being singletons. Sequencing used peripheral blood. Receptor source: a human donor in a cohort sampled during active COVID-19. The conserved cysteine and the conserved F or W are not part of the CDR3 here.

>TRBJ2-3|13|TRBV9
ASSAGLADTDTQY
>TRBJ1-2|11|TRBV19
ASTGRGQYGYT
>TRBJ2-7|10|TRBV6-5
ASRLVTDEQY
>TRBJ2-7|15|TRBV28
ASSLPTTGGSTYEQY
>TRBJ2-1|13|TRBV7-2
ASSPDRGFYNEQF
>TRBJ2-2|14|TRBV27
ASSLARTVTGGELF
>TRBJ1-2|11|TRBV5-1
ASSRPGVYGYT
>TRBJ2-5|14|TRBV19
ASSRPRDRGQETQY
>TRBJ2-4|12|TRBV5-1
ASSPGRGRVIQY
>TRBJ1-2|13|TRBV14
ASSLWGQGTYGYT
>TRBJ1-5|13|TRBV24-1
ATSDPRTGNQPQH
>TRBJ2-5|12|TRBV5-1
ASSLFGAKETQY
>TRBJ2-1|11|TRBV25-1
ASSPAPGIEQF
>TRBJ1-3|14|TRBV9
ASSAAGQGGGNTIY
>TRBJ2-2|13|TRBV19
ASKVAGGRAGELF
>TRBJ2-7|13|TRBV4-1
ASSQAGVTAYEQY
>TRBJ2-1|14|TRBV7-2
ASSLQGPSSYNEQF
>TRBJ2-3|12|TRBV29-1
SVGGRGGLDTQY
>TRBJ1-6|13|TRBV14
ASSQLDRDGSPLH
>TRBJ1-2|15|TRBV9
ASSVGEGAGGYYGYT
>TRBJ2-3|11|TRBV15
ATSRAGTDTQY
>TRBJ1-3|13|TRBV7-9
ASSREQLSGNTIY
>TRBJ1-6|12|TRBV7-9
ASRTETGNSPLH